This TCR beta chain is from a study of cytomegalovirus exposure and HLA in healthy donors. Study details: Falling in the Caucasian-associated ancestry cluster were about four fifths of 398 genotyped donors. Regarding the study as a whole: The classifier was said to identify cytomegalovirus status with high specificity and sensitivity. TCR beta sequences reportedly predicted most subjects' HLA-A and HLA-B alleles accurately.

A note on this clone: Its antigen remains unidentified.

In the PCR, 60 Vbeta and 13 Jbeta primers were used. This table comes from immunoSEQ multiplex PCR, and its TCRdb copy is limited to in-frame clones, with some not included. The data hold around 33,000 clones, with roughly 90% observed a single time. The receptor's source is a young woman in good health and CMV-seronegative. Sequenced input: PBMCs.

CDR3 in amino acids: CASSLAREGDSGANVLTF. The CDR3 DNA reads as TGTGCCAGCAGTTTAGCCCGCGAAGGGGACTCTGGGGCCAACGTCCTGACTTTC. The genes are TRBV28 and TRBJ2-6, with TRBD1 as a possible D gene (5 bases). V lost 2 bases and J lost 0, with 14 bases in between. The CDR3 has 18 residues. Germline CDR1 and CDR2: MDHEN and SYDVKM.